This TCR beta chain was identified in a study of OX40 agonist ivuxolimab in advanced cancers. On the study more broadly: Patients with prior anti-PD-1, anti-PD-L1 or anti-CTLA-4 therapy were eligible; 35% to 45% had some.

The CDR3 totals 12 residues. Germline V gene sequence: CDR1 PRHDT, CDR2 FYEKMQ (reference sequence). With V trimmed by 4 bases and J by 13 bases, 4 bases remained unmatched. Regarding the study as a whole: Blood T cells, both CD4+ and CD8+, expanded clonally by week 6 at 0.1 to 3.0 mg/kg.

Profiled with immunoSEQ multiplex PCR; TCRdb holds only in-frame clones, not every one. The data show roughly 100,000 clones, under 95% seen once. A remark on this clone: Its matching antigen is unknown.

The sample consisted of CD4+ or CD8+ T cells sorted from blood, taken in a trial of the OX40 agonist ivuxolimab. The chain joins TRBV13 to TRBJ2-1; 10 bases are a match to TRBD2. This receptor was obtained from an adult with an advanced solid tumor such as melanoma, head and neck, liver or kidney cancer. CDR3: CASSSQREGQFF. In DNA, the CDR3 is TGTGCCAGCAGCTCTCAGCGGGAGGGCCAGTTCTTC.